The source of this T cell receptor (beta chain) is a study of shared clonotypes between healthy human individuals. Study information: The composition of the donors was a couple of women and a few men aged 18 to 49. Whole-study results and caveats: Around 5% of naive CD4 clonotypes were common to a handful of donors.

Those who donated were healthy HIV-negative adults, with no recent acute infections or vaccinations reported. The V gene's germline CDR1 is SNHLY and CDR2 FYNNEI. Trimming left V 5 bases short and J 2 bases short, with 10 bases between. This CDR3 has 14 amino acids. Investigators spread the genomic DNA of each subset evenly over several immunoSEQ plates. Method: immunoSEQ multiplex PCR; TCRdb's copy keeps in-frame clones and lacks some. Of roughly 1,500,000 clones in the sample, 98% are singletons; the top ten hold 0.45%. Worth noting for this clone: The antigen is undetermined.

This chain uses TRBV2 with TRBJ2-1; D is ambiguous. The sample comprised naive CD4+ T cells sorted from blood. Subset defined: CD45RA+ positively selected. This sequence was found in a man between 25 and 39 years old in good health. CDR3 DNA sequence: TGTGCCAGCAGTAATAGCCTCACCTACAATGAGCAGTTCTTC. Protein sequence: CASSNSLTYNEQFF.